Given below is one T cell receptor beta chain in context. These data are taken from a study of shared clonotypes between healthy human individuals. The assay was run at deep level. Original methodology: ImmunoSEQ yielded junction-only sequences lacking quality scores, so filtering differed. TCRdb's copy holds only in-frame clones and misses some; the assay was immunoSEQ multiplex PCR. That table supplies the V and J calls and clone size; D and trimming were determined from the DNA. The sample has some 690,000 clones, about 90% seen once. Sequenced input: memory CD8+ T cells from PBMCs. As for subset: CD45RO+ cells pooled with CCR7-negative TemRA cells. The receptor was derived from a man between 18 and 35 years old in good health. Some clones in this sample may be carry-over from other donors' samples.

The CDR3 spells CASSLAGSGNTIYF. The DNA for the CDR3 is TGTGCCAGCAGCTTAGCAGGGTCTGGAAACACCATATATTTT. J is TRBJ1-3 and V is TRBV13; D may be TRBD1 (5 bases). In germline, CDR1 is PRHDT, CDR2 FYEKMQ (reference sequence). This CDR3 comprises 14 residues. The V gene lost 1 base and the J gene lost 1 base, with 5 bases spanning the gap.